This passage covers 9 T cell receptor beta chains from one sample sequenced in a study of blood T cell repertoires in COVID-19. The table came from immunoSEQ multiplex PCR; TCRdb's copy has only in-frame clones and leaves some out. The profile covers about 260,000 clones, with roughly 90% appearing a single time and around 0.7% taken by the ten largest. The sample taken for sequencing was peripheral blood. The source of these receptors is a human donor in a cohort sampled during active COVID-19.

This sequence joins TRBV7-2 and TRBJ2-7; 10 positions match TRBD2. CDR3 length: 15 amino acids. Unmatched junction bases numbered 7, after V lost 4 bases and J lost 4 bases. The germline CDR1 and CDR2 sequences are SGHTA and FQGNSA. As DNA, the CDR3 is TGTGCCAGCAGCTATCCGGGACTAGCGAAATACGAGCAGTACTTC. This gives the protein CASSYPGLAKYEQYF. Variable domain in full (rest from reference TRBV7-2 and TRBJ2-7): GAGVSQSPSNKVTEKGKDVELRCDPISGHTALYWYRQSLGQGLEFLIYFQGNSAPDKSGLPSDRFSAERTGGSVSTLTIQRTQQEDSAVYLCASSYPGLAKYEQYFGPGTRLTVT.

The rearrangement links TRBV5-4 to TRBJ2-3; D is uncertain. This CDR3 spans 13 amino acids. V was pared by 2 bases and J by 8 bases, with 12 bases between. Germline assignment: CDR1 SGHNT and CDR2 YYREEE (reference sequence). The DNA of the CDR3 is TGTGCCAGCAGCTTACAAAAAAGTGGTACGCAGTATTTT. Encoded protein: CASSLQKSGTQYF. Looking up the rest from reference TRBV5-4 and TRBJ2-3 gives the full variable domain: ETGVTQSPTHLIKTRGQQVTLRCSSQSGHNTVSWYQQALGQGPQFIFQYYREEENGRGNFPPRFSGLQFPNYSSELNVNALELDDSALYLCASSLQKSGTQYFGPGTRLTVL.

The J gene is TRBJ2-1, the V gene TRBV29-1; TRBD2 aligns across 11 bases. The junction had 16 bases not matched to a gene; V was cut back by 4 bases and J by 5 bases. There are 18 residues in the CDR3. The germline CDR1 and CDR2 sequences are SQVTM and ANQGSEA. CDR3 bases: TGCAGCGTTGTATCCAGGGGTGGACTAGCGGGCTTTCACAATGAGCAGTTCTTC. This translates into CSVVSRGGLAGFHNEQFF.

The chain carries TRBV11-2 and TRBJ2-6; 13 bases are shared with TRBD2. Looked up from germline, CDR1 is SGHAT and CDR2 is FQNNGV. J gave up 3 bases and V 6 bases, and 5 bases lay outside the gene matches. The CDR3 consists of 17 residues. CDR3: CASRGLAGKLGANVLTF. DNA of the CDR3: TGTGCCAGCAGGGGACTAGCGGGAAAGCTTGGGGCCAACGTCCTGACTTTC.

The rearrangement joins TRBV2 to TRBJ2-7; no firm D call. The CDR3 is 11 amino acids. Germline CDR1 reads SNHLY; CDR2 reads FYNNEI. Between the trimmed V and J ends, which lost 3 bases and 4 bases, there was a span of 4 bases. The CDR3 spells CASSDTYEQYF. The CDR3 bases are TGTGCCAGCAGTGATACATACGAGCAGTACTTC. The full variable domain, rest sourced from reference TRBV2 and TRBJ2-7, is EPEVTQTPSHQVTQMGQEVILRCVPISNHLYFYWYRQILGQKVEFLVSFYNNEISEKSEIFDDQFSVERPDGSNFTLKIRSTKLEDSAMYFCASSDTYEQYFGPGTRLTVT.

The chain couples TRBV27 to TRBJ2-5; no clear D. The CDR3 consists of 17 residues. V lost 6 bases and J 0 bases, leaving 20 bases between the germline ends. Germline CDR1 MNHEY, CDR2 SMNVEV (reference sequence). The CDR3 loop reads CASSPTYQTLYQETQYF. DNA for the CDR3: TGTGCCAGCAGCCCCACCTACCAAACCCTGTACCAAGAGACCCAGTACTTC.

V usage is TRBV5-8 and J usage is TRBJ2-7, with TRBD2 matching over 15 bases. The V segment lost 4 bases and the J segment 4 bases; nucleotides outside the gene matches: 3. This CDR3 is 15 amino acids long. Germline values: CDR1 SGHTS, CDR2 YDEGEE. The CDR3 sequence is CASSPGLAGGYEQYF. Written as DNA, the CDR3 is TGTGCCAGCAGCCCGGGACTAGCGGGGGGTTACGAGCAGTACTTC.

The V gene is TRBV6-1, the J gene TRBJ1-4; tentative D call: TRBD1 (6 bases). The CDR3 length is 18 residues. Germline lookup yields CDR1 MNHNS and CDR2 SASEGT. V lost 0 bases to trimming and J lost 7 bases, with 21 bases between them. Here the CDR3 reads CASSEAHRDLGPSEKLFF. In nucleotides, the CDR3 is TGTGCCAGCAGTGAAGCCCACAGGGATCTGGGTCCGAGTGAAAAACTGTTTTTT.

The V call is TRBV6-6, the J call TRBJ1-5; a possible D gene is TRBD1 (6 bases). CDR3 length: 16 residues. Germline V gene data show CDR1 as MNHNY and CDR2 as SVGAGI (reference sequence). Trimming took off 0 bases at V and 11 bases at J, with 20 bases between the two ends. DNA for the CDR3: TGTGCCAGCAGTTACTCGGGTGGGGGCGAGGTGGCAGCCCAGCATTTT. Translating gives CASSYSGGGEVAAQHF.